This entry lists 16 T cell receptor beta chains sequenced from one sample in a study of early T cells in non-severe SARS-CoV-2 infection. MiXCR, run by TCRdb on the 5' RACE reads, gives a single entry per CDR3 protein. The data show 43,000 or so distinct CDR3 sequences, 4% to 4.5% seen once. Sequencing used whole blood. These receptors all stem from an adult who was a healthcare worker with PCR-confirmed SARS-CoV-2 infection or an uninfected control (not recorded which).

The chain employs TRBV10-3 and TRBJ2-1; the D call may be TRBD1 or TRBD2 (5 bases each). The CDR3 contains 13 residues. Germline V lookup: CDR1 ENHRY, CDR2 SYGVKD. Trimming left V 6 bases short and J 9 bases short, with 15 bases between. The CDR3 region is CAIRPLAGTEQFF. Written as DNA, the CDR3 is TGTGCCATCAGGCCCCTAGCTGGGACTGAGCAGTTCTTC.

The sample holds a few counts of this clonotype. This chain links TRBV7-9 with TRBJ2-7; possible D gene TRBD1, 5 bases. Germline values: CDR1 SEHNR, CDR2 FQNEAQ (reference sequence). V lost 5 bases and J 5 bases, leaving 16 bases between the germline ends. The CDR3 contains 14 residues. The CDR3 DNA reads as TGTGCCAGCAGCCTCCTCCAGGGCCCCCACGAGCAGTACTTC. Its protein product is CASSLLQGPHEQYF.

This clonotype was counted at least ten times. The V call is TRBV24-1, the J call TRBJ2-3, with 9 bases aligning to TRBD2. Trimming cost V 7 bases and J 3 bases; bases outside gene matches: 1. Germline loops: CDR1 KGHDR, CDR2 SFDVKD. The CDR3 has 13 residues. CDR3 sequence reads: CATRLAGTDTQYF. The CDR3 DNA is TGTGCCACCAGGCTAGCGGGGACAGATACGCAGTATTTT.

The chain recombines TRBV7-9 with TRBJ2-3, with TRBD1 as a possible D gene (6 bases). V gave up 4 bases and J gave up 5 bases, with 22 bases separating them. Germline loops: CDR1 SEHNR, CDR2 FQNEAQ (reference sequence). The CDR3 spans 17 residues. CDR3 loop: CASSYPTGAPLVDTQYF. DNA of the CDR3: TGTGCCAGCAGCTACCCGACAGGCGCACCCTTAGTAGATACGCAGTATTTT. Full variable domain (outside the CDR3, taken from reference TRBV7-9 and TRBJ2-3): DTGVSQNPRHKITKRGQNVTFRCDPISEHNRLYWYRQTLGQGPEFLTYFQNEAQLEKSRLLSDRFSAERPKGSFSTLEIQRTEQGDSAMYLCASSYPTGAPLVDTQYFGPGTRLTVL.

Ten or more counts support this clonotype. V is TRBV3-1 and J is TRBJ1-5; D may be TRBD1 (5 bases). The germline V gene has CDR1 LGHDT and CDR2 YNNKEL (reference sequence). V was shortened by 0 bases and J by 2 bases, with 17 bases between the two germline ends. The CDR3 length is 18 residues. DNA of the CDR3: TGTGCCAGCAGCCAAGATAGCCAGGCCCTCAGGGGCAATCAGCCCCAGCATTTT. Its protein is CASSQDSQALRGNQPQHF. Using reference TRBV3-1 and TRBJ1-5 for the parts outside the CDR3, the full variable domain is DTAVSQTPKYLVTQMGNDKSIKCEQNLGHDTMYWYKQDSKKFLKIMFSYNNKELIINETVPNRFSPKSPDKAHLNLHINSLELGDSAVYFCASSQDSQALRGNQPQHFGDGTRLSIL.

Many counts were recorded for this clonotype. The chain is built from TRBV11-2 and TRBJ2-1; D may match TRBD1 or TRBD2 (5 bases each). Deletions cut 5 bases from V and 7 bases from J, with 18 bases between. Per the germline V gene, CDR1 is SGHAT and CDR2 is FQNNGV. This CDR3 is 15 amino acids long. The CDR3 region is CASSGQGVGENEQFF. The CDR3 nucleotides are TGTGCCAGCAGCGGCCAGGGTGTGGGGGAGAATGAGCAGTTCTTC.

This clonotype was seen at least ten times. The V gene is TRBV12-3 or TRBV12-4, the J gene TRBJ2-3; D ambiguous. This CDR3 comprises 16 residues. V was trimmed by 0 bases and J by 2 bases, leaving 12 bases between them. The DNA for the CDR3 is TGTGCCAGCAGTTTAGCGCACGGTGGCTCCACAGATACGCAGTATTTT. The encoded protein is CASSLAHGGSTDTQYF.

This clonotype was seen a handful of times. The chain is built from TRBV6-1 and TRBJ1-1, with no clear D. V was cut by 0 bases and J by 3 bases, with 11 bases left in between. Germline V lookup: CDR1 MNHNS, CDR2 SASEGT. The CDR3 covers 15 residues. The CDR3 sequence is CASSEARYTYTEAFF. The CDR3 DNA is TGTGCCAGCAGTGAAGCAAGGTATACGTACACTGAAGCTTTCTTT.

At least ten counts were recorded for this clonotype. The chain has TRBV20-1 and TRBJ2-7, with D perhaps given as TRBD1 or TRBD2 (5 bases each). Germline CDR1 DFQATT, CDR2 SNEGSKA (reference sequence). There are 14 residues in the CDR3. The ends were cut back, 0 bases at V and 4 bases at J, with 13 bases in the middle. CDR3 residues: CSARDHQGEYEQYF. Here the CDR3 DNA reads TGCAGTGCTAGAGATCATCAGGGAGAGTACGAGCAGTACTTC.

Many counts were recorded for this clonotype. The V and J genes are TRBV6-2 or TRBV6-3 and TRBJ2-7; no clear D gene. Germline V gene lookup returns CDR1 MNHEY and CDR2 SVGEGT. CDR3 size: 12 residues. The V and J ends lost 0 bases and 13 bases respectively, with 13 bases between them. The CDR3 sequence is CASSYSSRRQYF. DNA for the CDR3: TGTGCCAGCAGTTACTCCTCCCGGCGCCAATACTTC.

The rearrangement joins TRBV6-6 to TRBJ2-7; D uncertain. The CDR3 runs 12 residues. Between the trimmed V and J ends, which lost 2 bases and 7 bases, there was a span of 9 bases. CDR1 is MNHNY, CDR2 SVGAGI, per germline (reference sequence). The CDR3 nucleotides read TGTGCCAGCAGTTACACCTGGCGAGAGCAGTACTTC. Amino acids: CASSYTWREQYF.

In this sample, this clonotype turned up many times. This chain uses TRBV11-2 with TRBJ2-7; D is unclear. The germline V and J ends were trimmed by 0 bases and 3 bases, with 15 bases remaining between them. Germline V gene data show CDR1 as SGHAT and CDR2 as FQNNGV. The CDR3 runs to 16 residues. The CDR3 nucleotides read TGTGCCAGCAGCTTAGAGCCAGCGCTACAGAACTACGAGCAGTACTTC. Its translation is CASSLEPALQNYEQYF.

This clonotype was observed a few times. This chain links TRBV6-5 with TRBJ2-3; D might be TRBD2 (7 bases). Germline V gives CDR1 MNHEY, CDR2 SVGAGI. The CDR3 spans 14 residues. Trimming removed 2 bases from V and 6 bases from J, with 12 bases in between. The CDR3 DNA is TGTGCCAGCAGTTACGCGAGGGGGGGTGATACGCAGTATTTT. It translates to CASSYARGGDTQYF.

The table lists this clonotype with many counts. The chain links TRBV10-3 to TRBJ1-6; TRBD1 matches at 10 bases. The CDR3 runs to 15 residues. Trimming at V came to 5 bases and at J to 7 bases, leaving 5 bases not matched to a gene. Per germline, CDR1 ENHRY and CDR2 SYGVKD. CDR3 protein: CAISPGQGGNSPLHF. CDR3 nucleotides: TGTGCCATCAGTCCTGGACAGGGGGGGAATTCACCCCTCCACTTT.

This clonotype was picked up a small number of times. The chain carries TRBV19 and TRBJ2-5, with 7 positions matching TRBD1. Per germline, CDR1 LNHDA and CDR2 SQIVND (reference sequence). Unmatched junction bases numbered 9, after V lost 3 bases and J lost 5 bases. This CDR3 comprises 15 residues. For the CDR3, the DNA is TGTGCCAGTAGTATTAAGACAGGGTTCGTGGAGACCCAGTACTTC. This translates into CASSIKTGFVETQYF. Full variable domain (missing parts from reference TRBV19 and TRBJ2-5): DGGITQSPKYLFRKEGQNVTLSCEQNLNHDAMYWYRQDPGQGLRLIYYSQIVNDFQKGDIAEGYSVSREKKESFPLTVTSAQKNPTAFYLCASSIKTGFVETQYFGPGTRLLVL.

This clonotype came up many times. CDR3: CASSPSHRLEAFF. The CDR3 nucleotides read TGTGCCAGCAGCCCAAGCCACCGACTCGAAGCTTTCTTT. V usage is TRBV3-1 and J usage is TRBJ1-1; D call uncertain. Germline-derived CDR1 and CDR2 are LGHDT and YNNKEL (reference sequence). V was shortened by 4 bases and J by 8 bases, with 14 bases between the two germline ends. This CDR3 is built from 13 residues.